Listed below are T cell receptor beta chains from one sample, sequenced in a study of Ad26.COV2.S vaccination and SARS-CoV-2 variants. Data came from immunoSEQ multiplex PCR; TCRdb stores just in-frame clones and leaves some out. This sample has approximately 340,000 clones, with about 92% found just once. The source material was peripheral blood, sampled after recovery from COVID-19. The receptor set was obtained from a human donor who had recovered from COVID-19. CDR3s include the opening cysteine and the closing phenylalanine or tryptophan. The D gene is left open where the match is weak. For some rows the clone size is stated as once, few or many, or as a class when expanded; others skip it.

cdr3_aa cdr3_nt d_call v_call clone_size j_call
CASRRTGGGDYTF TGTGCCAGCAGACGGACAGGGGGAGGGGACTACACCTTC TRBD1 TRBV11-1 . TRBJ1-2
CASSSRGGNSPLHF TGCGCCAGCAGCTCCCGGGGGGGAAATTCACCCCTCCACTTT . TRBV5-1 . TRBJ1-6
CASSLETGPAYEQYF TGTGCCAGCAGCTTAGAGACAGGACCAGCCTACGAGCAGTACTTC . TRBV7-9 . TRBJ2-7
CASSGGTASYEQYF TGCGCCAGCAGCGGCGGGACGGCGTCCTACGAGCAGTACTTC . TRBV5-1 once TRBJ2-7
CATSDAGRQAGELFF TGTGCCACCAGTGATGCGGGACGGCAGGCCGGGGAGCTGTTTTTT . TRBV24-1 . TRBJ2-2
CRTGQGNEQFF TGTCGAACGGGACAGGGGAATGAGCAGTTCTTC TRBD1 TRBV27 . TRBJ2-1
CASSQQTGLGNEQFF TGTGCCAGCAGCCAACAGACAGGGTTGGGGAATGAGCAGTTCTTC TRBD1 TRBV7-2 once TRBJ2-1
CASSQTQGTLNGYTF TGTGCCAGCAGCCAAACGCAGGGGACACTTAATGGCTACACCTTC . TRBV3-1/TRBV3-2 . TRBJ1-2
CASSTTAGSYEQYF TGTGCCAGTAGTACCACGGCAGGAAGCTACGAGCAGTACTTC . TRBV19 . TRBJ2-7
CASSYDRANYGYTF TGCGCCAGCAGCTACGACAGGGCTAACTATGGCTACACCTTC TRBD1 TRBV5-1 . TRBJ1-2
CASSRTGGTEAFF TGTGCCAGCAGCCGTACAGGGGGCACTGAAGCTTTCTTT TRBD1 TRBV7-3 . TRBJ1-1
CASSLNAQETQYF TGTGCCAGCAGCTTGAATGCACAAGAGACCCAGTACTTC . TRBV5-4 . TRBJ2-5
CASSLVGNTEAFF TGTGCCAGCAGTTTAGTGGGTAACACTGAAGCTTTCTTT . TRBV12-3/TRBV12-4 . TRBJ1-1
CASSYSYGMYNEQFF TGTGCCAGCAGTTACTCGTACGGAATGTACAATGAGCAGTTCTTC . TRBV6-2/TRBV6-3 . TRBJ2-1
CASSEETAGANVLTF TGTGCCAGCAGTGAAGAGACAGCTGGGGCCAACGTCCTGACTTTC . TRBV6-1 few TRBJ2-6
CASSLVGGLNNEQFF TGCGCCAGCAGCTTGGTGGGGGGCCTCAACAATGAGCAGTTCTTC . TRBV5-1 . TRBJ2-1
CASSFVIGAGGYGYTF TGTGCCAGCAGCTTTGTAATTGGGGCAGGAGGCTATGGCTACACCTTC . TRBV7-9 . TRBJ1-2
CASSQADRVSNYGYTF TGTGCCAGCAGCCAGGCCGACAGGGTGTCTAACTATGGCTACACCTTC TRBD1 TRBV5-5 . TRBJ1-2
CASSSHRVGSGQPQHF TGTGCCAGCAGTTCGCACAGGGTTGGGTCAGGACAGCCCCAGCATTTT . TRBV6-5 . TRBJ1-5
CASSQDGVQGTDTQYF TGCGCCAGCAGCCAAGATGGGGTTCAGGGAACAGATACGCAGTATTTT . TRBV4-1 few TRBJ2-3
CASSSQGAVTGELFF TGTGCCAGCAGTTCCCAGGGGGCGGTCACCGGGGAGCTGTTTTTT TRBD1 TRBV6-5 . TRBJ2-2
CASSRVASLEQFF TGTGCCAGCAGCCGCGTGGCCAGTTTAGAGCAGTTCTTC . TRBV11-2 . TRBJ2-1
CASREGQNTEAFF TGTGCCAGCAGAGAGGGACAGAACACTGAAGCTTTCTTT . TRBV4-2 . TRBJ1-1
CASSFWGAKAFF TGTGCCAGCAGCTTTTGGGGGGCCAAAGCTTTCTTT . TRBV11-2 . TRBJ1-1
CASSLAEINTEAFF TGCGCCAGCAGCTTAGCAGAGATTAACACTGAAGCTTTCTTT . TRBV5-1 . TRBJ1-1
CASSRRWDFRTDTQYF TGTGCCAGCAGCAGACGATGGGACTTCCGCACAGATACGCAGTATTTT . TRBV9 . TRBJ2-3
CASSPPVVSGYTF TGTGCCAGCAGCCCTCCGGTGGTGAGTGGCTACACCTTC . TRBV9 . TRBJ1-2
CASSTRTDLNTEAFF TGTGCCAGCAGTACCCGGACAGATTTGAACACTGAAGCTTTCTTT . TRBV2 . TRBJ1-1
CAISETRGRAGANVLTF TGTGCCATCAGTGAAACCAGGGGGAGGGCTGGGGCCAACGTCCTGACTTTC . TRBV10-3 . TRBJ2-6
CASSFPEGPQHF TGTGCCAGCAGCTTCCCGGAAGGGCCCCAGCATTTT . TRBV12-3/TRBV12-4 . TRBJ1-5
CASSLASTGEYGYTF TGTGCCAGCAGCTTAGCGTCTACAGGGGAGTATGGCTACACCTTC TRBD1 TRBV7-9 . TRBJ1-2
CASSAPWGTGSDEQFF TGTGCCAGCAGTGCCCCGTGGGGGACAGGGAGCGATGAGCAGTTCTTC TRBD1 TRBV6-1 . TRBJ2-1
CATGSQGANTQYF TGTGCCACCGGGTCACAGGGGGCGAATACGCAGTATTTT TRBD1 TRBV10-3 . TRBJ2-3
CASSPQGLNTEAFF TGTGCCAGCAGCCCCCAGGGGTTGAACACTGAAGCTTTCTTT . TRBV7-9 . TRBJ1-1
CATSDPGQGDFEQFF TGTGCCACCAGTGATCCAGGACAGGGGGACTTTGAGCAGTTCTTC TRBD1 TRBV24-1 . TRBJ2-1
CATLGQPRGGNQPQHF TGTGCCACCCTAGGACAGCCTAGGGGCGGCAATCAGCCCCAGCATTTT . TRBV19 . TRBJ1-5
CASSQGLRGGTGYTF TGTGCCAGCAGCCAAGGGCTCAGGGGGGGCACTGGCTACACCTTC TRBD1 TRBV14 few TRBJ1-2
CASSQDGGWGLAYNYNEQFF TGTGCCAGCAGCCAAGACGGGGGGTGGGGTCTAGCGTATAATTACAATGAGCAGTTCTTC TRBD2 TRBV3-1/TRBV3-2 . TRBJ2-1
CASSKPYLQGQKRCGYSNQPQHF TGTGCCAGCAGCAAACCGTATTTACAGGGGCAAAAGAGGTGTGGATATAGCAATCAGCCCCAGCATTTT . TRBV21-1 . TRBJ1-5
CASSTRLESSTDTQYF TGTGCCAGCAGCACGCGACTAGAATCTAGCACAGATACGCAGTATTTT . TRBV9 . TRBJ2-3
CASSQVSGQSYEQYF TGCGCCAGCAGCCAAGTGTCGGGACAGTCCTACGAGCAGTACTTC TRBD1 TRBV4-1 . TRBJ2-7
CASMEGSGGAGTDTQYF TGTGCCAGCATGGAAGGTAGCGGGGGGGCGGGTACAGATACGCAGTATTTT TRBD2 TRBV2 . TRBJ2-3
CASSLAQGWADTQYF TGTGCCAGCAGCTTGGCACAGGGCTGGGCAGATACGCAGTATTTT . TRBV5-8 . TRBJ2-3
CASTEDGGGSHTEAFF TGTGCCAGTACCGAAGATGGGGGGGGCAGTCACACTGAAGCTTTCTTT . TRBV19 . TRBJ1-1
CAISTISGGMGTDTQYF TGTGCCATCAGTACCATTAGCGGCGGAATGGGCACAGATACGCAGTATTTT . TRBV10-3 . TRBJ2-3
CASSLGDLPNYGYTF TGTGCCAGCAGCCTAGGGGACCTGCCCAACTATGGCTACACCTTC . TRBV7-9 . TRBJ1-2